A selection of T cell receptor beta chains follows, all from one sample in a study of T cells in Graves' hyperthyroidism and ophthalmopathy. TCRdb processed the multiplex PCR reads anew with MiXCR; each CDR3 protein has one entry. The repertoire holds 300,000 to 400,000 distinct CDR3 sequences, with about 18% as singletons. The sample consisted of blood. These receptors all come from a woman in her forties or fifties with Graves' hyperthyroidism. CDR3s leave out the opening cysteine and the closing phenylalanine or tryptophan. D genes are given only for firm matches.

j_call	cdr3_length	v_call	d_call	cdr3_aa
TRBJ2-3	10	TRBV20-1	-	SAYSAQDTQY
TRBJ2-7	14	TRBV9	TRBD2	ASSPFAGGLSYEQY
TRBJ1-5	13	TRBV20-1	-	SARLAGAGNQPQH
TRBJ2-2	13	TRBV27	-	ASSFGGPDTGELF
TRBJ1-1	14	TRBV20-1	TRBD1	SAIGTGGSGNTEAF
TRBJ1-1	12	TRBV6-1	TRBD1	ASNQGGGGTEAF
TRBJ1-3	15	TRBV20-1	-	SAKLGDGRSSGNTIY
TRBJ2-4	14	TRBV5-1	-	ASSFRAGLAKNIQY
TRBJ2-5	11	TRBV10-3	-	AIGKGAEETQY
TRBJ2-7	11	TRBV3-1	-	ASSQAQNYEQY
TRBJ2-1	11	TRBV18	-	ASSPREYNEQF
TRBJ2-1	12	TRBV5-5	TRBD1	ASSPRTGGNEQF
TRBJ1-1	13	TRBV4-2	TRBD1	ASSQLGQENTEAF
TRBJ2-6	16	TRBV18	-	ASSPFEQGASGANVLT
TRBJ2-5	12	TRBV5-1	TRBD2	ASSIGRGQETQY
TRBJ2-1	13	TRBV19	-	ASSKGASQYNEQF
TRBJ1-2	12	TRBV6-6	-	ASSYSGLNRGYT
TRBJ1-1	13	TRBV19	-	ASTPSGGRNTEAF
TRBJ1-1	15	TRBV2	-	ASSPVRTPKRVPEAF
TRBJ2-5	14	TRBV12-3/TRBV12-4	TRBD2	ASSSLAASGQETQY
TRBJ1-4	11	TRBV30	-	AWSQPKREKLF
TRBJ2-2	14	TRBV7-9	TRBD2	ASSSTSGSYTGELF
TRBJ1-1	11	TRBV7-6	-	ASSLEPDTEAF
TRBJ1-1	12	TRBV6-1	TRBD1	ASSRDRVNTEAF
TRBJ2-7	13	TRBV20-1	TRBD1	SARDGRTGALEQY
TRBJ1-3	13	TRBV5-1	-	ASSPGHGTGNTIY
TRBJ2-1	14	TRBV19	-	ASSIEGSGQYNEQF
TRBJ2-1	14	TRBV7-3	TRBD2	ASSLYERGSYNEQF
TRBJ1-1	11	TRBV2	TRBD1	ASSESGDRLAF
TRBJ1-1	12	TRBV6-1	-	ASKGHGGHTEAF
TRBJ1-4	14	TRBV4-1	-	ASSHPGQTDNEKLF
TRBJ1-5	14	TRBV28	TRBD1	ASSPIQGAGNQPQH
TRBJ2-7	12	TRBV9	-	ASSVGEAAYEQY
TRBJ2-2	14	TRBV19	-	ASSISRPVNTGELF
TRBJ2-1	12	TRBV7-3	TRBD1	ASSPDREYNEQF
TRBJ2-5	12	TRBV27	-	ASSHLGGRETQY
TRBJ2-1	13	TRBV6-1	-	ASRTVPTTYNEQF
TRBJ1-2	12	TRBV18	-	ASSPPSMNYGYT
TRBJ1-1	11	TRBV6-2/TRBV6-3	-	ASSTTGGAEAF
TRBJ2-4	14	TRBV6-1	TRBD1	ASSTDRGTAKNIQY
TRBJ1-1	11	TRBV12-3/TRBV12-4	TRBD1	ASRHTGGTEAF
TRBJ2-3	18	TRBV2	TRBD2	ASSPGGGSSTLVRTDTQY
TRBJ2-3	16	TRBV18	-	ASSPYPPGGARTDTQY
TRBJ1-5	11	TRBV9	-	ASSEDGRRPQH
TRBJ2-1	15	TRBV27	TRBD2	ASSLSPGGFRYNEQF
TRBJ2-7	12	TRBV29-1	-	SVANPDSSYEQY
TRBJ2-3	13	TRBV10-3	-	AISLSGDSTDTQY